These 31 T cell receptor beta chains were sequenced from one sample in a study of blood T cell repertoires in COVID-19. Measured with immunoSEQ multiplex PCR; TCRdb has only the in-frame clones, and not every one. The sample shows some 58,000 clones, approximately 92% of them seen only once. The sample taken for sequencing was peripheral blood. Receptor source: a man aged 50 to 59 with active COVID-19.

V and J are TRBV6-5 and TRBJ2-2; tentatively, D is TRBD1 (6 bases). Germline values: CDR1 MNHEY, CDR2 SVGAGI. This CDR3 contains 12 residues. V was cut by 6 bases and J by 4 bases, with 6 bases left in between. The CDR3 DNA reads as TGTGCCAGCAGGGACAGCACCGGGGAGCTGTTTTTT. Translated: CASRDSTGELFF.

In this sample, this clone turned up once. The chain has TRBV5-1 and TRBJ2-1; D call uncertain. Germline values: CDR1 SGHRS, CDR2 YFSETQ. Trimming removed 2 bases at V and 5 bases at J, with 8 bases between. This CDR3 contains 13 residues. CDR3 sequence: CASSFLVDNEQFF. CDR3 DNA sequence: TGCGCCAGCAGCTTCCTAGTCGACAATGAGCAGTTCTTC.

The chain recombines TRBV27 with TRBJ2-3; D possibly corresponds to TRBD2 (5 bases). Per germline, CDR1 MNHEY and CDR2 SMNVEV (reference sequence). The CDR3 sequence is 16 residues long. V was shortened by 3 bases and J by 6 bases, with 19 bases between the two germline ends. The CDR3 DNA reads TGTGCCAGCAGTTTGGCTATGCTAAGCCGAGGGGATACGCAGTATTTT. Its translation: CASSLAMLSRGDTQYF.

The chain joins TRBV28 to TRBJ1-1; 9 bases fit TRBD1. The germline V gene has CDR1 MDHEN and CDR2 SYDVKM. Unmatched junction bases numbered 7, after V lost 5 bases and J lost 0 bases. The CDR3 sequence is 16 residues long. The CDR3 reads CASSPRTGGMNTEAFF. DNA of the CDR3: TGTGCCAGCAGTCCCCGCACAGGGGGCATGAACACTGAAGCTTTCTTT.

The CDR3 coding sequence is TGTGCCAGCAGTGAAGTACTAGCGGGAACCGGGAATGAGCAGTTCTTC. Translation gives CASSEVLAGTGNEQFF. The chain couples TRBV6-1 to TRBJ2-1; 10 nucleotides align to TRBD2. Germline CDR1 MNHNS, CDR2 SASEGT. Trimming cost V 1 base and J 7 bases; bases outside gene matches: 7. The CDR3 is 16 amino acids.

The chain couples TRBV5-4 to TRBJ2-1; D gene uncertain. Germline V CDR1 and CDR2: SGHNT, YYREEE (reference sequence). This CDR3 is 13 amino acids long. The V and J ends lost 0 bases and 5 bases respectively, with 6 bases between them. The CDR3 is CASSLVENNEQFF. CDR3 nucleotides: TGTGCCAGCAGCTTGGTGGAGAACAATGAGCAGTTCTTC.

This sequence joins TRBV5-6 and TRBJ1-3; possibly TRBD1 for D (6 bases). Germline assignment: CDR1 SGHDT and CDR2 YYEEEE. The length of the CDR3 is 14 residues. Trimming took off 3 bases at V and 3 bases at J, with 10 bases between the two ends. The CDR3 DNA reads as TGTGCCAGCAGCTACACAGGGTATGGAAACACCATATATTTT. Its protein is CASSYTGYGNTIYF.

The V gene is TRBV14, the J gene TRBJ2-1, with 12 bases that match TRBD2. Germline assignment: CDR1 SGHDN and CDR2 FVKESK. This CDR3 has 16 residues. V was clipped by 5 bases and J by 4 bases; unmatched bases: 6. The CDR3 spells CASSFGGTSGYNEQFF. Written as DNA, the CDR3 is TGTGCCAGCAGCTTTGGCGGGACTAGCGGGTACAATGAGCAGTTCTTC.

The rearrangement links TRBV12-3 or TRBV12-4 to TRBJ1-6, with unresolved D. Trimming removed 2 bases from V and 10 bases from J, with 9 bases in between. The CDR3 sequence is 13 residues long. CDR3 loop: CASSLRGNSPLHF. In nucleotides, the CDR3 is TGTGCCAGCAGTTTACGGGGAAACTCACCCCTCCACTTT.

The rearrangement joins TRBV5-4 to TRBJ2-3; 9 bases line up with TRBD2. Germline CDR1 SGHNT, CDR2 YYREEE (reference sequence). Trimming cost V 4 bases and J 6 bases; bases outside gene matches: 9. The length of the CDR3 is 15 residues. CDR3 in DNA: TGTGCCAGCAGCCCAACCGCCGGGACTAGCGATACGCAGTATTTT. It is translated as CASSPTAGTSDTQYF.

The chain joins TRBV19 to TRBJ2-1, with TRBD2 matching over 10 bases. The CDR3 spans 15 residues. The J segment lost 9 bases and the V segment lost 3 bases, leaving 8 bases of the junction unmatched. CDR1 is LNHDA, CDR2 SQIVND, per germline (reference sequence). The CDR3 region has the DNA TGTGCCAGTAGTATCCTAGCGGGAGTAAATGCTGAGCAGTTCTTC. Amino acid sequence: CASSILAGVNAEQFF.

The genes are TRBV28 and TRBJ2-3, with 8 bases fitting TRBD2. The CDR3 runs 17 residues. In germline, CDR1 is MDHEN, CDR2 SYDVKM. The V segment lost 4 bases and the J segment 4 bases; nucleotides outside the gene matches: 13. In DNA, the CDR3 is TGTGCCAGCAGTTCCTCCCGGGAGCGGGAGAGCGCAGATACGCAGTATTTT. Its protein product is CASSSSRERESADTQYF.

The chain has TRBV20-1 and TRBJ2-7; TRBD2 aligns across 9 bases. V trimming: 6 bases; J trimming: 0 bases; junction bases outside the gene matches: 21. This CDR3 contains 19 residues. CDR1 is DFQATT, CDR2 SNEGSKA, per germline (reference sequence). The CDR3 region is CSASTSGLAVLSLSYEQYF. Here the CDR3 DNA reads TGCAGTGCGAGTACCTCGGGACTAGCTGTACTCTCCCTCTCCTACGAGCAGTACTTC.

CDR3 coding DNA: TGTGCCAGTAGTATAGATCGGCGGGACAGACCAAACTATGGCTACACCTTC. Its translation is CASSIDRRDRPNYGYTF. V gene TRBV19 combines with J gene TRBJ1-2, with TRBD1 identical over 7 bases. CDR1 LNHDA and CDR2 SQIVND come from the germline V gene (reference sequence). The length of the CDR3 is 17 residues. V gave up 0 bases and J gave up 2 bases; unmatched junction bases: 9.

The chain links TRBV5-1 to TRBJ2-3; TRBD2 agrees at 12 bases. Per the germline V gene, CDR1 is SGHRS and CDR2 is YFSETQ. This CDR3 has 16 residues. V trimming: 4 bases; J trimming: 2 bases; junction bases outside the gene matches: 5. DNA of the CDR3: TGCGCCAGCAGCCACACTAGCGGGGGGATCACAGATACGCAGTATTTT. Its translation is CASSHTSGGITDTQYF.

The chain links TRBV19 to TRBJ2-5; 8 bases fit TRBD1. V was pared by 6 bases and J by 4 bases, with 10 bases of the junction left unmatched. From germline, CDR1 is LNHDA and CDR2 SQIVND (reference sequence). CDR3 length equals 15 residues. The CDR3 reads CASRDPGTGGETQYF. For the CDR3, the DNA is TGTGCCAGTAGAGACCCCGGGACAGGCGGAGAGACCCAGTACTTC.

The V gene is TRBV4-1, the J gene TRBJ2-1, with D hard to call. The germline V gene encodes CDR1 MGHRA and CDR2 YSYEKL. The CDR3 length is 14 residues. Between the trimmed V and J ends, which lost 0 bases and 10 bases, there was a span of 13 bases. In DNA form, the CDR3 reads TGCGCCAGCAGCCAAGATGATGTTGGGCAGGAGCAGTTCTTC. Encoded protein: CASSQDDVGQEQFF.

The genes are TRBV30 and TRBJ2-5; tentatively, D is TRBD1 (8 bases). The V gene lost 7 bases and the J gene lost 1 base, with 16 bases spanning the gap. CDR1 GTSNPN and CDR2 SVGIG come from the germline V gene (reference sequence). The length of the CDR3 is 14 residues. The CDR3 coding sequence is TGTGCCTCACAGGGGGGGGGCTTCCAAGAGACCCAGTACTTC. This codes for CASQGGGFQETQYF.

This chain links TRBV6-2 or TRBV6-3 with TRBJ1-2; D is uncertain. Germline CDR1 is MNHEY and CDR2 is SVGEGT. Trimming took off 6 bases at V and 1 base at J, with 18 bases between the two ends. This CDR3 spans 16 amino acids. In DNA, the CDR3 is TGTGCCAGCAGCCGCACCGATGGCTCTTTTAACTATGGCTACACCTTC. Amino acids: CASSRTDGSFNYGYTF.

The chain links TRBV6-6 to TRBJ2-7; 8 bases align to TRBD1. This CDR3 spans 13 amino acids. Germline lookup yields CDR1 MNHNY and CDR2 SVGAGI (reference sequence). Unmatched junction bases numbered 2, after V lost 6 bases and J lost 1 base. This CDR3 reads CASRDRVSYEQYF. DNA for the CDR3: TGTGCCAGCAGGGACAGGGTTTCCTACGAGCAGTACTTC.

The gene calls are TRBV3-1 (or the pseudogene TRBV3-2) and TRBJ1-6; weak D call: TRBD1 (5 bases). Germline V gene data show CDR1 as LGHDT and CDR2 as YNNKEL (reference sequence). V lost 4 bases and J 10 bases, leaving 14 bases between the germline ends. The CDR3 is made up of 14 amino acids. CDR3 sequence reads: CASSPRALGSPLHF. The DNA of the CDR3 is TGTGCCAGCAGCCCCAGGGCCTTAGGATCACCCCTCCACTTT.

The chain couples TRBV5-4 to TRBJ1-2; 8 nucleotides align to TRBD1. Germline V gives CDR1 SGHNT, CDR2 YYREEE (reference sequence). The CDR3 extends over 14 amino acids. J lost 7 bases, V lost 0 bases, and 5 bases had no gene match. CDR3 DNA sequence: TGTGCCAGCAGCTTGGTTGCAGGGGGCAGTGGCTACACCTTC. It encodes CASSLVAGGSGYTF.

The V and J genes are TRBV4-1 and TRBJ2-5; TRBD2 agrees at 10 bases. CDR1 and CDR2 from the germline V gene are MGHRA and YSYEKL. After removal of 1 base from V and 2 bases from J, the junction contained 7 bases not matched to a gene. The CDR3 extends over 17 amino acids. This CDR3 is CASSQGGYSGGQETQYF. The DNA of the CDR3 is TGCGCCAGCAGCCAAGGAGGATATAGCGGGGGGCAAGAGACCCAGTACTTC.

This sequence joins TRBV20-1 and TRBJ2-7; the match to TRBD1 covers 8 bases. This CDR3 comprises 16 residues. Germline V gene data show CDR1 as DFQATT and CDR2 as SNEGSKA (reference sequence). Trimming at V came to 3 bases and at J to 7 bases, leaving 17 bases not matched to a gene. CDR3 bases: TGCAGTGCTAGTTCCGGTGGAGGGACAGGCGACTGGGAGCAGTACTTC. Translation: CSASSGGGTGDWEQYF.

This chain connects TRBV27 to TRBJ1-5; possibly TRBD1 for D (5 bases). The ends were cut back, 0 bases at V and 2 bases at J, with 8 bases in the middle. The CDR3 covers 15 residues. Germline loops: CDR1 MNHEY, CDR2 SMNVEV (reference sequence). Here the CDR3 reads CASSLSRVGNQPQHF. CDR3 nucleotide sequence: TGTGCCAGCAGTTTATCCAGGGTTGGCAATCAGCCCCAGCATTTT.

The chain employs TRBV7-2 and TRBJ2-1; 10 nucleotides align to TRBD1. V shed 3 bases, J shed 13 bases, and the junction held 6 bases outside the gene matches. Germline assignment: CDR1 SGHTA and CDR2 FQGNSA. The CDR3 length is 13 residues. CDR3 loop: CASSFQDRGRQFF. In DNA, the CDR3 is TGTGCCAGCAGCTTTCAAGACAGGGGGCGACAGTTCTTC.

V is TRBV10-2 and J is TRBJ1-5; 8 nucleotides line up with TRBD1. V shed 6 bases, J shed 10 bases, and the junction held 8 bases outside the gene matches. This CDR3 contains 13 residues. Per the germline V gene, CDR1 is WSHSY and CDR2 is SAAADI. The CDR3 loop is CASRGQGPGPQHF. CDR3 coding DNA: TGCGCCAGCAGAGGACAGGGACCCGGACCCCAGCATTTT.

The V gene is TRBV19, the J gene TRBJ1-6; D not resolved. CDR1 and CDR2 from the germline V gene are LNHDA and SQIVND (reference sequence). The CDR3 length is 13 residues. V shed 3 bases and J shed 7 bases, with 7 bases lying between them. In DNA form, the CDR3 reads TGTGCCAGTAGTATGCGAACGAATTCACCCCTCCACTTT. Its translation is CASSMRTNSPLHF.

A single count supports this clone. The J gene is TRBJ2-7, the V gene TRBV5-6; 7 bases line up with TRBD1. The CDR3 totals 15 residues. V shed 1 base, J shed 3 bases, and the junction held 7 bases outside the gene matches. Germline lookup yields CDR1 SGHDT and CDR2 YYEEEE. This CDR3 reads CASSLLDRRFYEQYF. Written as DNA, the CDR3 is TGTGCCAGCAGCTTGTTGGACAGGCGGTTCTACGAGCAGTACTTC. Combining the CDR3 with reference TRBV5-6 and TRBJ2-7 gives the whole variable domain DAGVTQSPTHLIKTRGQQVTLRCSPKSGHDTVSWYQQALGQGPQFIFQYYEEEERQRGNFPDRFSGHQFPNYSSELNVNALLLGDSALYLCASSLLDRRFYEQYFGPGTRLTVT.

The chain couples TRBV2 to TRBJ2-5; possibly TRBD2 for D (5 bases). Trimming removed 4 bases from V and 4 bases from J, with 13 bases in between. This CDR3 has 14 residues. Per the germline V gene, CDR1 is SNHLY and CDR2 is FYNNEI. The CDR3 region is CASSVLGGGETQYF. CDR3 nucleotide sequence: TGTGCCAGCAGTGTCCTGGGCGGAGGAGAGACCCAGTACTTC.

CDR3 protein: CASSRQGLNEKLFF. The CDR3 bases are TGCGCCAGCAGCCGTCAGGGTCTTAATGAAAAACTGTTTTTT. The V call is TRBV4-1, the J call TRBJ1-4; the D gene is possibly TRBD1 (5 bases). Trimming shortened V by 4 bases and J by 4 bases, and 10 bases separated the two germline ends. Germline assignment: CDR1 MGHRA and CDR2 YSYEKL. The CDR3 has 14 amino acids.